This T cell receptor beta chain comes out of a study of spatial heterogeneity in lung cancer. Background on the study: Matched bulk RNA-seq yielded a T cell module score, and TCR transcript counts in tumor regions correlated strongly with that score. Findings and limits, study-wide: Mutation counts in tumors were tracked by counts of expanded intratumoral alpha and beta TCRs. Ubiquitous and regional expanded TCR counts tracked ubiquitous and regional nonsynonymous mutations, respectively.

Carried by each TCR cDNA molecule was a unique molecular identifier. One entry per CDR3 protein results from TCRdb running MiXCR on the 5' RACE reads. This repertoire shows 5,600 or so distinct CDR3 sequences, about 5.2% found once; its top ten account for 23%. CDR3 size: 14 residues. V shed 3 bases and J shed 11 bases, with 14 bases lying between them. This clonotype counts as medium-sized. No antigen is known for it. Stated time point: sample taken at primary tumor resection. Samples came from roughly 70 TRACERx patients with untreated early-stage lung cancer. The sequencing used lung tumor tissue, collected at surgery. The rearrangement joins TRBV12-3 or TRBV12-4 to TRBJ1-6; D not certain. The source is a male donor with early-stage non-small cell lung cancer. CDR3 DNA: TGTGCCAGCAGTTTGGAGGACCTAGTCACACCCCTCCACTTT. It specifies CASSLEDLVTPLHF.